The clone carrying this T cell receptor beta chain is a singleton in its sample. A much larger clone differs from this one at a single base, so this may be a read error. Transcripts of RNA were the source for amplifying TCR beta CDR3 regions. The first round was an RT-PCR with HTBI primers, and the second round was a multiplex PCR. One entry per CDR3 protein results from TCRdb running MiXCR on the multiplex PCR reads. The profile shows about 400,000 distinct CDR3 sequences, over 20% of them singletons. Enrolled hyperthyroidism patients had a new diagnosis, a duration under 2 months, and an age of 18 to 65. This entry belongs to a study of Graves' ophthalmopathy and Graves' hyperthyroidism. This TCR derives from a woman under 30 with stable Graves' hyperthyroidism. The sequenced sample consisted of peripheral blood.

CDR3 amino acids: CASSHGTATNNDGYTF. CDR3 DNA sequence: TGTGCCAGCAGCCACGGGACCGCCACAAATAACGATGGCTACACCTTC. The chain has TRBV11-2 and TRBJ1-2; tentative D call: TRBD1 (5 bases). CDR3 size: 16 residues. Germline CDR1 SGHAT, CDR2 FQNNGV.